The rows below give T cell receptor beta chains drawn from one sample of a study of shared clonotypes between healthy human individuals. The assay was immunoSEQ multiplex PCR, and TCRdb's table has in-frame clones only and misses some. The sample shows around 700,000 clones, around 78% of them seen only once. Sequenced: memory CD4+ T cells sorted from blood. These receptors were obtained from a woman in her twenties or thirties in good health. Both conserved end residues are part of each CDR3. The D gene is left open where the match is weak. The size of a clone is reported for some rows only, either as once, few or many, or as a class for expanded clones.

j_gene: TRBJ2-1; abundance: -; v_gene: TRBV5-3; d_gene: -; CDR3nt: TGTGCCAGAAGCTTGTCCCTCAGCGGGCTATGGTACAATGAGCAGTTCTTC; CDR3aa: CARSLSLSGLWYNEQFF
j_gene: TRBJ2-5; abundance: -; v_gene: TRBV7-7; d_gene: -; CDR3nt: TGTGCCAGCAGCCCAACGGGGAAACAAGAGACCCAGTACTTC; CDR3aa: CASSPTGKQETQYF
j_gene: TRBJ1-1; abundance: -; v_gene: TRBV18; d_gene: TRBD1; CDR3nt: TGTGCCAGCTCACCGGACAGGGTGAGCACTGAAGCTTTCTTT; CDR3aa: CASSPDRVSTEAFF
j_gene: TRBJ2-7; abundance: -; v_gene: TRBV11-3; d_gene: -; CDR3nt: TGTGCCAGCAGCCCTAGTGATGGCAGCTCCTACGAGCAGTACTTC; CDR3aa: CASSPSDGSSYEQYF
j_gene: TRBJ2-7; abundance: -; v_gene: TRBV5-1; d_gene: -; CDR3nt: TGCGCCAGCAGCCCTGGAAGGACAGCGACCTACGAGCAGTACTTC; CDR3aa: CASSPGRTATYEQYF
j_gene: TRBJ2-5; abundance: few; v_gene: TRBV4-1; d_gene: TRBD2; CDR3nt: TGCGCCAGCAGCCAAGAGGGGGAACTAGCGGGGACCGGAACCCAGTACTTC; CDR3aa: CASSQEGELAGTGTQYF
j_gene: TRBJ2-7; abundance: -; v_gene: TRBV15; d_gene: -; CDR3nt: TGTGCCACCAGCAGAAGGACTAACTCCTACGAGCAGTACTTC; CDR3aa: CATSRRTNSYEQYF
j_gene: TRBJ2-3; abundance: -; v_gene: TRBV6-1; d_gene: TRBD2; CDR3nt: TGTGCCATACGGACTAGCGGGAGGGGCACAGATACGCAGTATTTT; CDR3aa: CAIRTSGRGTDTQYF
j_gene: TRBJ1-2; abundance: -; v_gene: TRBV7-2; d_gene: -; CDR3nt: TGTGCCAGCAGCTTAGCCGAGGGTTCTGGCTACACCTTC; CDR3aa: CASSLAEGSGYTF
j_gene: TRBJ2-1; abundance: few; v_gene: TRBV7-2; d_gene: -; CDR3nt: TGTGCCAGCAGAGGACATGAGCCCTACAATGAGCAGTTCTTC; CDR3aa: CASRGHEPYNEQFF
j_gene: TRBJ1-1; abundance: -; v_gene: TRBV30; d_gene: -; CDR3nt: TGTGCCTGGAGTGTAGTCCACCAGTCTTTCGTAAACACTGAAGCTTTCTTT; CDR3aa: CAWSVVHQSFVNTEAFF
j_gene: TRBJ2-5; abundance: -; v_gene: TRBV5-6; d_gene: -; CDR3nt: TGTGCCAGCAGCTCTGGCTGGGGGAAAGAGACCCAGTACTTC; CDR3aa: CASSSGWGKETQYF
j_gene: TRBJ2-7; abundance: -; v_gene: TRBV14; d_gene: TRBD2; CDR3nt: TGTGCCAGCAGGGCTAGCGGAGCCTACGAGCAGTACTTC; CDR3aa: CASRASGAYEQYF
j_gene: TRBJ2-1; abundance: -; v_gene: TRBV18; d_gene: -; CDR3nt: TGTGCCAGCCGGCGGGGAGAATCTTACAATGAGCAGTTCTTC; CDR3aa: CASRRGESYNEQFF
j_gene: TRBJ2-7; abundance: -; v_gene: TRBV5-1; d_gene: -; CDR3nt: TGCGCCAGCAGCTTGGGAGGGGAGGCGCCCTACGAGCAGTACTTC; CDR3aa: CASSLGGEAPYEQYF
j_gene: TRBJ1-2; abundance: -; v_gene: TRBV18; d_gene: -; CDR3nt: TGTGCCAGCTCACCACCGGGGTTGGACGGCTACACCTTC; CDR3aa: CASSPPGLDGYTF
j_gene: TRBJ2-1; abundance: few; v_gene: TRBV10-2; d_gene: -; CDR3nt: TGCGCCAGCAGTGAGTCGGGAGTAACGTCCAATGAGCAGTTCTTC; CDR3aa: CASSESGVTSNEQFF